This T cell receptor beta chain is from a study of neurological immune-mediated disorders. Germline CDR1 DFQATT, CDR2 SNEGSKA (reference sequence). CDR3 size: 13 residues. With V trimmed by 6 bases and J by 9 bases, 8 bases remained unmatched. This clonotype was seen repeatedly, ten times or more. Via MiXCR, TCRdb re-called the 5' RACE reads, giving one row per CDR3 protein. The table records about 24,000 distinct CDR3 sequences, 13% of them present only once. Stated time point: technical triplicate 1. The T cells used for sorted libraries numbered about 930,000, either CD4+ or CD8+. The sample taken for sequencing was CD4+ T cells from blood. The gene calls are TRBV20-1 and TRBJ2-1; 10 nucleotides align to TRBD1. The clonotype originates from a female donor with HTLV-1-associated myelopathy (HAM/TSP). CDR3 DNA sequence: TGCAGTGCAGCGGGACAGGGGAATGGTGAGCAGTTCTTC. Translating gives CSAAGQGNGEQFF.